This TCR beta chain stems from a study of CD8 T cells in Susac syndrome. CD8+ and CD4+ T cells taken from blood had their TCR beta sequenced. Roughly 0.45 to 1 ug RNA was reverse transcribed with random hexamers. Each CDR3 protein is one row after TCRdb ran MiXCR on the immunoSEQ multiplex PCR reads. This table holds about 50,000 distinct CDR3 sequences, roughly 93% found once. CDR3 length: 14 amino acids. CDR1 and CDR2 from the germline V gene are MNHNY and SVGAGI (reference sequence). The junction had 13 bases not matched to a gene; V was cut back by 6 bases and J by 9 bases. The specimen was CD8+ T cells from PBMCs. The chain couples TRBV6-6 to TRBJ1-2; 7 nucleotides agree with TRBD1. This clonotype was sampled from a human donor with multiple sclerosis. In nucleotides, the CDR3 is TGTGCCAGCAGCTATGACAGGGCCGACGTGAGCTACACCTTC. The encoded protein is CASSYDRADVSYTF.